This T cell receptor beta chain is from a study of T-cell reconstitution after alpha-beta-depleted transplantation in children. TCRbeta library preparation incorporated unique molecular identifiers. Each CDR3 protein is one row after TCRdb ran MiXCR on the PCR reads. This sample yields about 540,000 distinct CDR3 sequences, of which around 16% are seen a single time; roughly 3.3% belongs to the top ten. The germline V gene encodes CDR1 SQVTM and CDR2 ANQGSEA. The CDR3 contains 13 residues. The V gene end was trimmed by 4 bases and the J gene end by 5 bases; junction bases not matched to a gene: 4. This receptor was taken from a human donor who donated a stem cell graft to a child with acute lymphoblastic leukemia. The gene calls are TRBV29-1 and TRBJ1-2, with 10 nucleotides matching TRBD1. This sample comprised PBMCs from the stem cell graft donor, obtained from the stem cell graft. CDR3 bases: TGCAGCGTTGGGGACAGGGGAGGGTATGGCTACACCTTC. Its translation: CSVGDRGGYGYTF.